Presented here are 16 T cell receptor beta chains from one specimen sequenced in a study of blood T cell repertoires in COVID-19. Clones were sequenced by immunoSEQ multiplex PCR, and TCRdb holds only the in-frame ones, with some missing. In the table there are around 250,000 clones, around nine tenths of which are singletons. Specimen: peripheral blood. The receptor source for this set is a woman aged 60-75 years who had recovered from COVID-19.

This chain links TRBV7-2 with TRBJ1-3; a possible D gene is TRBD1 (6 bases). The germline V and J ends were trimmed by 1 base and 3 bases, with 13 bases remaining between them. Germline V gene data show CDR1 as SGHTA and CDR2 as FQGNSA. The CDR3 spans 16 residues. DNA of the CDR3: TGTGCCAGCAGCTTAGTCGGGGGGGCTGTTGGAAACACCATATATTTT. It specifies CASSLVGGAVGNTIYF. Filled out from reference TRBV7-2 and TRBJ1-3, the complete variable domain reads GAGVSQSPSNKVTEKGKDVELRCDPISGHTALYWYRQSLGQGLEFLIYFQGNSAPDKSGLPSDRFSAERTGGSVSTLTIQRTQQEDSAVYLCASSLVGGAVGNTIYFGEGSWLTVV.

The J gene is TRBJ1-1, the V gene TRBV7-3; 9 bases are a match to TRBD1. The CDR3 has 13 amino acids. J was trimmed by 10 bases and V by 3 bases; bases with no gene match: 6. Germline CDR1 is SGHTA and CDR2 is FQGTGA. The CDR3 loop reads CASSLGQGGVAFF. For the CDR3, the DNA is TGTGCCAGCAGCTTGGGACAGGGAGGGGTAGCTTTCTTT.

V is TRBV5-1 and J is TRBJ1-4; D remains ambiguous. CDR1 is SGHRS, CDR2 YFSETQ, per germline. CDR3 length: 13 residues. V shed 3 bases and J shed 5 bases, with 8 bases lying between them. CDR3 region: CASSSGKNEKLFF. DNA for the CDR3: TGCGCCAGCAGCTCGGGGAAAAATGAAAAACTGTTTTTT.

V is TRBV7-3 and J is TRBJ2-1; TRBD1 agrees at 9 bases. The CDR3 length is 14 residues. With 5 bases clipped from V and 9 bases from J, the junction kept 8 bases outside the gene matches. The germline V gene has CDR1 SGHTA and CDR2 FQGTGA. The CDR3 nucleotides are TGTGCCAGCAGCCCCAACAGGGGGCTAGGTGAGCAGTTCTTC. Its translation: CASSPNRGLGEQFF. Filled out from reference TRBV7-3 and TRBJ2-1, the complete variable domain reads GAGVSQTPSNKVTEKGKYVELRCDPISGHTALYWYRQSLGQGPEFLIYFQGTGAADDSGLPNDRFFAVRPEGSVSTLKIQRTERGDSAVYLCASSPNRGLGEQFFGPGTRLTVL.

V gene TRBV7-2 combines with J gene TRBJ2-3; 9 nucleotides agree with TRBD2. V gave up 5 bases and J gave up 11 bases; unmatched junction bases: 5. CDR1 and CDR2 (germline): SGHTA, FQGNSA. The CDR3 covers 12 residues. Here the CDR3 DNA reads TGTGCCAGCAGCCACCGGACTAGCGAGCAGTATTTT. It codes for CASSHRTSEQYF.

The V call is TRBV7-9, the J call TRBJ1-2; D unclear. The CDR3 totals 13 residues. Per germline, CDR1 SEHNR and CDR2 FQNEAQ (reference sequence). The V gene lost 8 bases and the J gene lost 2 bases, with 12 bases spanning the gap. The CDR3 sequence: CASGSGSNYGYTF. DNA of the CDR3: TGTGCCAGCGGTTCGGGGTCCAACTATGGCTACACCTTC. Based on the CDR3 plus reference TRBV7-9 and TRBJ1-2, the full variable domain is DTGVSQNPRHKITKRGQNVTFRCDPISEHNRLYWYRQTLGQGPEFLTYFQNEAQLEKSRLLSDRFSAERPKGSFSTLEIQRTEQGDSAMYLCASGSGSNYGYTFGSGTRLTVV.

CDR3 DNA sequence: TGCGCCAGCAGCTTGGCCCCATCTCGACAGTACAATGAGCAGTTCTTC. Its protein product is CASSLAPSRQYNEQFF. The chain recombines TRBV5-1 with TRBJ2-1, with a weak D call TRBD1 (5 bases). The V gene lost 0 bases and the J gene lost 4 bases, with 14 bases spanning the gap. Germline lookup yields CDR1 SGHRS and CDR2 YFSETQ. The CDR3 spans 16 residues. Complete variable domain (other parts from reference TRBV5-1 and TRBJ2-1): KAGVTQTPRYLIKTRGQQVTLSCSPISGHRSVSWYQQTPGQGLQFLFEYFSETQRNKGNFPGRFSGRQFSNSRSEMNVSTLELGDSALYLCASSLAPSRQYNEQFFGPGTRLTVL.

The table lists this clone with a few counts. The J gene is TRBJ2-7, the V gene TRBV11-2; D not resolved. CDR1 is SGHAT, CDR2 FQNNGV, per germline. CDR3 length equals 13 residues. Trimming shortened V by 5 bases and J by 0 bases, and 8 bases separated the two germline ends. DNA of the CDR3: TGTGCCAGCAGCCCCTTCAGCTCCTACGAGCAGTACTTC. Its protein is CASSPFSSYEQYF.

The chain combines TRBV11-3 with TRBJ2-1; tentatively, D is TRBD1 (5 bases). CDR1 and CDR2 from the germline V gene are SGHNT and YENEEA. The CDR3 length is 15 residues. V gave up 5 bases and J gave up 4 bases, with 15 bases separating them. CDR3 bases: TGTGCCAGCAGCCAGGGTCTGGGGCTATACAATGAGCAGTTCTTC. Protein product: CASSQGLGLYNEQFF. Together with reference TRBV11-3 and TRBJ2-1, the CDR3 gives the full variable domain: EAGVVQSPRYKIIEKKQPVAFWCNPISGHNTLYWYLQNLGQGPELLIRYENEEAVDDSQLPKDRFSAERLKGVDSTLKIQPAELGDSAVYLCASSQGLGLYNEQFFGPGTRLTVL.

This clone has only one observation. The chain couples TRBV23-1 to TRBJ2-5; perhaps TRBD2 as D (5 bases). TRBV23-1 belongs to the ORF category, with a function that is uncertain. The length of the CDR3 is 17 residues. Trimming stripped 0 bases from V and 4 bases from J, with 18 bases between. CDR3 coding DNA: TGCGCCAGCAGTCAATCTTACCCTGGGCTAGCCATAGAGACCCAGTACTTC. Amino acid sequence: CASSQSYPGLAIETQYF.

This chain uses TRBV27 with TRBJ1-1, with TRBD1 identical over 7 bases. The CDR3 length is 14 residues. Germline-derived CDR1 and CDR2 are MNHEY and SMNVEV (reference sequence). Trimming cost V 4 bases and J 6 bases; bases outside gene matches: 8. The DNA for the CDR3 is TGTGCCAGCAGTTCACAGGGGACGAGGGCTGAAGCTTTCTTT. Its protein product is CASSSQGTRAEAFF.

The chain carries TRBV13 and TRBJ2-5, with TRBD1 matching 8 bases. This CDR3 contains 14 residues. Germline CDR1 PRHDT, CDR2 FYEKMQ (reference sequence). The V and J ends lost 4 bases and 2 bases, in that order; junction bases with no gene match: 3. The CDR3 DNA is TGTGCCAGCAGCTCCGGGACAGGTCAAGAGACCCAGTACTTC. Protein sequence: CASSSGTGQETQYF.

This chain connects TRBV11-3 to TRBJ2-2; D unresolved. V was clipped by 2 bases and J by 1 base, with 5 bases between them. Per germline, CDR1 SGHNT and CDR2 YENEEA. The CDR3 is 14 residues long. CDR3 bases: TGTGCCAGCAGCTTATCGGGGAACACCGGGGAGCTGTTTTTT. Amino acids: CASSLSGNTGELFF.

This clone was recorded once. The chain couples TRBV11-2 to TRBJ2-1; no firm D call. This CDR3 has 13 amino acids. Looked up from germline, CDR1 is SGHAT and CDR2 is FQNNGV. Trimming cost V 5 bases and J 15 bases, with 20 bases left between them. The chain's CDR3 is CASSPPGAFWRFF. DNA of the CDR3: TGTGCCAGCAGCCCCCCTGGAGCGTTTTGGCGGTTCTTC.

The genes are TRBV7-8 and TRBJ2-7; 10 bases align to TRBD1. Losses at the gene ends were 5 bases for V and 7 bases for J; bases not matched to a gene: 14. Per germline, CDR1 SGHVS and CDR2 FQNEAQ. The CDR3 contains 16 residues. CDR3 loop: CASSPRDRGFPMEQYF. The CDR3, as DNA: TGTGCCAGCAGCCCGCGGGACAGGGGATTTCCGATGGAGCAGTACTTC. Complete variable domain (other parts from reference TRBV7-8 and TRBJ2-7): GAGVSQSPRYKVAKRGQDVALRCDPISGHVSLFWYQQALGQGPEFLTYFQNEAQLDKSGLPSDRFFAERPEGSVSTLKIQRTQQEDSAVYLCASSPRDRGFPMEQYFGPGTRLTVT.

The chain employs TRBV18 and TRBJ2-2; 7 nucleotides agree with TRBD1. CDR1 and CDR2 from the germline V gene are KGHSH and LQKENI. The V gene end was trimmed by 5 bases and the J gene end by 4 bases; junction bases not matched to a gene: 10. The CDR3 consists of 16 residues. Here the CDR3 reads CASSTGTERITGELFF. The CDR3 DNA reads TGTGCCAGCTCAACCGGGACAGAAAGGATCACCGGGGAGCTGTTTTTT.